This is a list of T cell receptor beta chains from one sample in a study of shared clonotypes between healthy human individuals. Assay: immunoSEQ multiplex PCR; the TCRdb copy retains only in-frame clones and omits some. The profile shows a few million clones, almost 96% of them singletons. The sequenced sample consisted of naive CD4+ T cells sorted from blood. These receptors all come from a man between 18 and 35 years old in good health. CDR3s include the opening cysteine and the closing phenylalanine or tryptophan. The order of the fields is D gene, J gene, V gene, clone size, CDR3 DNA, CDR3 protein. The D gene is left open where the match is weak. Not all rows give a size; the values are once, few, many and, for expanded clones, a class.

NA TRBJ1-1 TRBV9 NA TGTGCCAGCAGCGTAGCTTTTGCGGGCACTGAAGCTTTCTTT CASSVAFAGTEAFF
NA TRBJ2-7 TRBV21-1 NA TGTGCCAGCAGCAAACAGCCCGCGGGAGGGCAATCCTACGAGCAGTACTTC CASSKQPAGGQSYEQYF
TRBD1 TRBJ1-2 TRBV19 NA TGTGCCAGTAGTATGGGGACAGGGGATCGGGGCTACACCTTC CASSMGTGDRGYTF
NA TRBJ2-3 TRBV6-6 NA TGTGCCAGCGGCAGGGACTTTACAGATACGCAGTATTTT CASGRDFTDTQYF
TRBD1 TRBJ1-3 TRBV2 few TGTGCCAGCAGTAGGGAGGGGGCGCGTGGAAACACCATATATTTT CASSREGARGNTIYF
NA TRBJ2-1 TRBV11-3 once TGTGCCAGCAGCCCGGGCTTGGATGAGCAGTTCTTC CASSPGLDEQFF
TRBD2 TRBJ2-7 TRBV11-2 NA TGTGCCAGCAGCCCCGGGACTAGCGGGACGTACGAGCAGTACTTC CASSPGTSGTYEQYF
NA TRBJ2-7 TRBV10-1 few TGCGCCAGCAGTGAAGGGGCCAGGGGAGTCTCCGAGCAGTACTTC CASSEGARGVSEQYF
TRBD2 TRBJ2-7 TRBV5-4 NA TGTGCCAGCAGCTGGGGGACTAGCCCTTCCGAGCAGTACTTC CASSWGTSPSEQYF
TRBD1 TRBJ1-1 TRBV7-9 NA TGTGCCGTGAGACAGGGACTTGAAGCTTTCTTT CAVRQGLEAFF
TRBD1 TRBJ2-7 TRBV6-5 NA TGTGCCAGCCGAAAGGGACAGGGGTACGAGCAGTACTTC CASRKGQGYEQYF
NA TRBJ2-1 TRBV7-9 NA TGTGCCAGCAGCTTAGCCGGGCGCAATGAGCAGTTCTTC CASSLAGRNEQFF
NA TRBJ1-2 TRBV7-2 NA TGTGCCAGCAGCTCGGCGGGAGGGTATAACTACACCTTC CASSSAGGYNYTF
NA TRBJ2-7 TRBV6-5 NA TGTGCCAGCAGTAGATCTACCTCCTACGAGCAGTACTTC CASSRSTSYEQYF
NA TRBJ1-4 TRBV5-4 NA TGTGCCAGCAGCTCTGTGGGCCCCAATGAAAAACTGTTTTTT CASSSVGPNEKLFF
NA TRBJ1-3 TRBV28 NA TGTGCCAGCAGTCTACACCGCTCTGGAAACACCATATATTTT CASSLHRSGNTIYF
NA TRBJ1-1 TRBV29-1 NA TGCAGCGTTCTTAAAACCGACAGCCGTGAAGCTTTCTTT CSVLKTDSREAFF
NA TRBJ2-2 TRBV6-1 once TGTGCCAGCAGTGAAGGGATCGGGGAGCTGTTTTTT CASSEGIGELFF
TRBD2 TRBJ2-1 TRBV10-1 NA TGCGCCAGCAGTGAGACTAGCGGGAGCTCCTACAATGAGCAGTTCTTC CASSETSGSSYNEQFF
NA TRBJ2-1 TRBV9 NA TGTGCCAGCAGCGTATCGGGGACAACCTACAATGAGCAGTTCTTC CASSVSGTTYNEQFF
NA TRBJ2-3 TRBV5-1 NA TGCGCCAGCAGCTTGGCCTGGGGGTCGGAGTCAGATACGCAGTATTTT CASSLAWGSESDTQYF
TRBD2 TRBJ2-5 TRBV4-1 NA TGCGCCAGCAGCCAAGATAGCGGGAGACAAGAGACCCAGTACTTC CASSQDSGRQETQYF
NA TRBJ2-7 TRBV30 once TGTGCCTGGAGTGGGTCGGGCTACGAGCAGTACTTC CAWSGSGYEQYF
NA TRBJ1-1 TRBV18 NA TGTGCCAGCTCACCTGCCCGCGGAAGCAACACTGAAGCTTTCTTT CASSPARGSNTEAFF
TRBD1 TRBJ1-2 TRBV10-3 few TGTGCCATCAGTGAGCCCCGACAGGGCCCCAACTATGGCTACACCTTC CAISEPRQGPNYGYTF
NA TRBJ2-7 TRBV2 few TGTGCCAGCATTCTGGACTACGAGCAGTACTTC CASILDYEQYF
TRBD2 TRBJ2-1 TRBV28 NA TGTGCCAGCAGTTCGACAGCGGGAAGAGACCCCTACAATGAGCAGTTCTTC CASSSTAGRDPYNEQFF
NA TRBJ2-1 TRBV2 NA TGTGCCAGCAGTGTGGATAGAGCCTCCTACAATGAGCAGTTCTTC CASSVDRASYNEQFF
TRBD2 TRBJ2-1 TRBV5-6 NA TGTGCCAGCAGCTATGGACTAGCGGGAGGTATAAATGAGCAGTTCTTC CASSYGLAGGINEQFF
NA TRBJ1-1 TRBV10-1 NA TGCGCCAGCAGTGAACAGTTGAACACTGAAGCTTTCTTT CASSEQLNTEAFF
TRBD1 TRBJ1-2 TRBV6-6 NA TGTGCCAGCAGTTACTCGAGGACAGGGGAGGGCTACACCTTC CASSYSRTGEGYTF
NA TRBJ1-1 TRBV30 NA TGTGCCTGGAGTGTACGAACCGACACTGAAGCTTTCTTT CAWSVRTDTEAFF